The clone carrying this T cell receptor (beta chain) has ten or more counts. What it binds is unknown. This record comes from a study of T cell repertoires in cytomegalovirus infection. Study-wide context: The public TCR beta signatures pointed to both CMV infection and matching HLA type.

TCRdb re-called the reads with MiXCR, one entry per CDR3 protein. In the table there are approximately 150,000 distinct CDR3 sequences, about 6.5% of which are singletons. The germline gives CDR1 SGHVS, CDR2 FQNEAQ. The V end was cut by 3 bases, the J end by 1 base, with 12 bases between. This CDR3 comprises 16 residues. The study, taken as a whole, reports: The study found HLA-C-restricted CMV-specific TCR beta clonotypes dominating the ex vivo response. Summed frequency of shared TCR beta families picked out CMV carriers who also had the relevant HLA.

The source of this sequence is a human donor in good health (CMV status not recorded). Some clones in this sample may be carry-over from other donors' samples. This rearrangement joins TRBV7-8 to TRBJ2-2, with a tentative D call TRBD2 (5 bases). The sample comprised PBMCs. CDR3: CASSFQQTKNTGELFF. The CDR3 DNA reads TGTGCCAGCAGCTTTCAGCAGACTAAGAACACCGGGGAGCTGTTTTTT.